What follows is one T cell receptor (beta chain) and its context. There are 15 residues in the CDR3. The germline V gene encodes CDR1 SGHRS and CDR2 YFSETQ. Trimming stripped 0 bases from V and 2 bases from J, with 6 bases between. The data originate from a study of T-cell reconstitution after alpha-beta-depleted transplantation in children. Researchers prepared the TCRbeta library using unique molecular identifiers, the study reports. TCRdb used MiXCR to reprocess the PCR reads, holding one entry per CDR3 protein. The repertoire holds approximately 400,000 distinct CDR3 sequences, with roughly a tenth as singletons.

V gene TRBV5-1 combines with J gene TRBJ1-6, with D unclear. This clonotype was obtained from a human donor who donated a stem cell graft to a child with acute myeloid leukemia. Specimen: PBMCs from the stem cell graft donor, collected from the stem cell graft. CDR3 DNA: TGCGCCAGCAGCTTGGAAGCAGCCTATAATTCACCCCTCCACTTT. It codes for CASSLEAAYNSPLHF.